This is a list of T cell receptor beta chains from one sample in a study of immune heterogeneity within non-small cell lung tumors. Each CDR3 protein gets one entry after TCRdb re-called the multiplex PCR reads with MiXCR. Among about 3,100 distinct CDR3 sequences listed, 15% to 20% were seen once. Sequenced: lung tumor tissue. The receptors were sampled from a man in his fifties with non-small cell lung cancer. CDR3s include the opening cysteine and the closing phenylalanine or tryptophan. D genes are given only for firm matches. Size is stated for part of the rows, as once, few or many counts, or as a class when the clone is expanded.

V	D	J	size	DNA	CDR3
TRBV7-9	-	TRBJ2-2	few	TGTGCCAGCAGCTTCCGCAACTTGAACACCGGGGAGCTGTTTTTT	CASSFRNLNTGELFF
TRBV12-5	-	TRBJ2-7	-	TGTGCTAGTGGTTTGTACGGGACTTATTACGAGCAGTACTTC	CASGLYGTYYEQYF
TRBV6-1	TRBD2	TRBJ2-2	medium-sized	TGTGCCAGCAGGGCGGGAGAGGACACCGGGGAGCTGTTTTTT	CASRAGEDTGELFF
TRBV7-9	-	TRBJ2-7	many	TGTGCCAGCAGCTCGGACAACCTGTACGAGCAGTACTTC	CASSSDNLYEQYF
TRBV29-1	-	TRBJ2-3	-	TGCAGCGTTGCCTTCCGGATTACAGATACGCAGTATTTT	CSVAFRITDTQYF
TRBV2	-	TRBJ1-2	medium-sized	TGTGCCAGCAGTGAAGACAGGAACTATGGCTACACCTTC	CASSEDRNYGYTF
TRBV5-5	TRBD2	TRBJ2-2	-	TGTGCCAGCAGCAGACGACTAGCGGGAAGCGCCGGGGAGCTGTTTTTT	CASSRRLAGSAGELFF
TRBV6-1	-	TRBJ1-5	many	TGTGCCAGCGGTACGACACAGGTAGGATATCAGCCCCAGCATTTT	CASGTTQVGYQPQHF
TRBV20-1	TRBD2	TRBJ2-3	many	TGCAGTGCTAGAGTAGCGGGAGGGTTATCACCGCTCACTAGCACAGATACGCAGTATTTT	CSARVAGGLSPLTSTDTQYF
TRBV29-1	-	TRBJ2-7	medium-sized	TGCAGCGTTGGAATTGGACTGCACTACGAGCAGTACTTC	CSVGIGLHYEQYF
TRBV7-2	-	TRBJ1-2	many	TGTGCCAGCAGCTTAGATGTGGCAGGGTATGGCTACACCTTC	CASSLDVAGYGYTF
TRBV4-1	-	TRBJ2-1	few	TGCGCCAGCAGCCGCGTTAGTGGGAATGAGCAGTTCTTC	CASSRVSGNEQFF
TRBV28	-	TRBJ1-2	medium-sized	TGTGCCAGCAGGTTAACAGGGTCCGGGGGCTACACCTTC	CASRLTGSGGYTF
TRBV5-6	TRBD2	TRBJ2-5	few	TGTGCCAGCAGCCAGACGTTCGTTGCGGGAGTGAAAGAGACCCAGTACTTC	CASSQTFVAGVKETQYF
TRBV27	-	TRBJ2-3	many	TGTGCCAGCAGTATATCTAGGCCAGATACGCAGTATTTT	CASSISRPDTQYF
TRBV24-1	TRBD2	TRBJ2-1	-	TGTGCCACCAGTGACCGAGCGGGAGGATTTGTTAATGAGCAGTTCTTC	CATSDRAGGFVNEQFF
TRBV20-1	TRBD2	TRBJ2-5	-	TGCAGTGCTAGAGATCCCAGCGGGAGTGGGGAGACCCAGTACTTC	CSARDPSGSGETQYF
TRBV6-4	-	TRBJ2-7	many	TGTGCCAGCCCCCGAATGTACGAGCAGTACTTC	CASPRMYEQYF
TRBV20-1	TRBD2	TRBJ2-5	few	TGCAGTGCTAGAAGCGGGAGGGCATCCTCCCAAGAGACCCAGTACTTC	CSARSGRASSQETQYF
TRBV13	-	TRBJ2-5	-	TGTGCCAGCAGCTTACTTTCCGCTAGCGCTCAAGAGACCCAGTACTTC	CASSLLSASAQETQYF
TRBV19	TRBD1	TRBJ2-2	-	TGTACCAGTAGTACGACAGGGCCGGCCACCGGGGAGCTGTTTTTT	CTSSTTGPATGELFF
TRBV20-1	TRBD1	TRBJ1-1	medium-sized	TGCAGTGCTAGCGAATCAGGGGGCGCAGCCGCTGAAGCTTTCTTT	CSASESGGAAAEAFF
TRBV7-9	TRBD2	TRBJ2-3	many	TGTGCCAGCAGCATCGGGACTAGCGGACCCCCTAGCACAGATACGCAGTATTTT	CASSIGTSGPPSTDTQYF
TRBV3-1	-	TRBJ1-5	-	TGTGCCAGCAGCCAAGATCACCCCCAGCATTTT	CASSQDHPQHF
TRBV20-1	TRBD2	TRBJ2-7	medium-sized	TGCAGTGCCCGCGGGGACTACCTATCCTACGAGCAGTACTTC	CSARGDYLSYEQYF
TRBV19	TRBD1	TRBJ1-2	medium-sized	TGTGCCAGTAATGACAGGGGGCGCTCCTATGGCTACACCTTC	CASNDRGRSYGYTF
TRBV5-6	TRBD1	TRBJ2-7	-	TGTGCCAGCAGCTTCCAAGCAGGGGGAATCAGCTCCTACGAGCAGTACTTC	CASSFQAGGISSYEQYF
TRBV28	TRBD1	TRBJ1-3	medium-sized	TGTGCCAGCAGTTCGAGGGGGCTAGGTGGAAACACCATATATTTT	CASSSRGLGGNTIYF
TRBV6-2/TRBV6-3	-	TRBJ1-1	medium-sized	TGTGCCAGCAGTTACTCGGGAGGGTTGGTCGCTGAAGCTTTCTTT	CASSYSGGLVAEAFF
TRBV6-1	-	TRBJ2-7	medium-sized	TGTGCCAGCAGTGACAGGGGCTCCTACGAGCAGTACTTC	CASSDRGSYEQYF
TRBV6-1	-	TRBJ2-1	medium-sized	TGTGCCAGCAGTGGCGGCACCTCCTACAATGAGCAGTTCTTC	CASSGGTSYNEQFF
TRBV9	TRBD1	TRBJ2-7	medium-sized	TGTGCCAGCAGCCCAGAGGACGGGACAGGGGGGTCCTACGAGCAGTACTTC	CASSPEDGTGGSYEQYF